Listed below are T cell receptor beta chains from one sample, sequenced in a study of cytomegalovirus exposure and HLA in healthy donors. Clones were read by immunoSEQ multiplex PCR, and TCRdb kept only the in-frame ones, dropping some. The data show some 200,000 clones, with approximately 80% seen just once and around 0.57% held by the top ten. The specimen was PBMCs. These receptor sequences come from a middle-aged woman in good health and CMV-seronegative. Each CDR3 is given with its conserved first and last residue. Each record gives: D gene, clone size, J gene, V gene, CDR3 DNA, CDR3 protein. A D gene is named only where the DNA matches it firmly. Clone size appears in some rows only: once, few, many, or a class for an expanded clone.

>-|once|TRBJ1-1|TRBV28
TGTGCCAGCAGTTCCCAGTTGGGCCAAGCTTTCTTT
CASSSQLGQAFF
>-|-|TRBJ2-3|TRBV6-5
TGTGCCAGCAGTTTCAATCTAGCTGGGGGCACAGATACGCAGTATTTT
CASSFNLAGGTDTQYF
>-|-|TRBJ1-1|TRBV7-8
TGTGCCAGCAGCTTAGGGGCCAGCCGTGAAGCTTTCTTT
CASSLGASREAFF
>TRBD1|-|TRBJ2-3|TRBV12-5
TGTGCTAGTGCCCCGGGACAGGGGGTTGCAGATACGCAGTATTTT
CASAPGQGVADTQYF
>-|-|TRBJ1-2|TRBV6-5
TGTGCCACCACTACACCAGGGTCTAACTATGGCTACACCTTC
CATTTPGSNYGYTF
>-|once|TRBJ1-6|TRBV9
TGTGCCAGCAGCGTAGGAGGGCTACAATCACCCCTCCACTTT
CASSVGGLQSPLHF
>-|-|TRBJ1-1|TRBV6-1
TGTGCCAGCAGTGTGGGGCGGACTGAAGCTTTCTTT
CASSVGRTEAFF
>-|-|TRBJ1-5|TRBV6-1
TGTGCCAGCAGTACCCGGGACAACATTAATCAGCCCCAGCATTTT
CASSTRDNINQPQHF
>-|-|TRBJ2-7|TRBV7-6
TGTGCCAGCAGCCTCTTTAGCGCGTCCTACGAGCAGTACTTC
CASSLFSASYEQYF
>TRBD1|-|TRBJ1-4|TRBV6-1
TGTGCCAGCAGTGGGGACAGGGGAGGCACTAATGAAAAACTGTTTTTT
CASSGDRGGTNEKLFF
>TRBD2|few|TRBJ2-3|TRBV5-1
TGCGCCAGCAGCTCCCTCAGCGGGGGGATCACAGATACGCAGTATTTT
CASSSLSGGITDTQYF
>TRBD2|-|TRBJ2-1|TRBV15
TGTGCCACCAGCCGGCGGGGGAAAAAGGGGGAGCAGTTCTTC
CATSRRGKKGEQFF
>TRBD1|-|TRBJ1-2|TRBV19
TGTGCCAGTAGTAATCCTGGACAGGACCCCTATGGCTACACCTTC
CASSNPGQDPYGYTF
>TRBD1|-|TRBJ2-4|TRBV2
TGTGCCAGCATGCCCGGGACAGACCTAACCAAAAACATTCAGTACTTC
CASMPGTDLTKNIQYF
>-|-|TRBJ2-2|TRBV15
TGTGCCACCAGCAGAGATGTGGCTCTCGAGGAGAACACCGGGGAGCTGTTTTTT
CATSRDVALEENTGELFF
>TRBD2|-|TRBJ2-7|TRBV5-1
TGCGCCAGCAGCCCCCGGGCTAGCGGGGGTTCCTACGAGCAGTACTTC
CASSPRASGGSYEQYF
>-|once|TRBJ1-2|TRBV28
TGTGCCAGCAGTCCCCAGGCTTACTATGGCTACACCTTC
CASSPQAYYGYTF
>TRBD1|few|TRBJ1-1|TRBV2
TGTGCCAGCAGTCCCCCCGACAGGGTGGACGCTTTCTTT
CASSPPDRVDAFF
>-|once|TRBJ2-7|TRBV27
TGTGCCAGCAGGAAACAGGGGGGGGACTACGAGCAGTACTTC
CASRKQGGDYEQYF
>TRBD1|few|TRBJ1-1|TRBV6-5
TGTGCCAGCAGCCTACAGGGGGGAGGGGATGGAGCTTTCTTT
CASSLQGGGDGAFF
>-|-|TRBJ2-7|TRBV11-3
TGTGCCAGCAGCTTAAACAGGGGGGGTTACGAGCAGTACTTC
CASSLNRGGYEQYF
>-|-|TRBJ2-6|TRBV18
TGTGCCAGCTCACTTGGGGCGTTGTCTGGGGCCAACGTCCTGACTTTC
CASSLGALSGANVLTF
>TRBD1|-|TRBJ2-7|TRBV28
TGTGCCAGCAGTGGGGGACAGATACCACTCTACGAGCAGTACTTC
CASSGGQIPLYEQYF
>-|-|TRBJ2-3|TRBV25-1
TGTGCCAGCAGTGGGGGACATCTGAGCACAGATACGCAGTATTTT
CASSGGHLSTDTQYF
>-|few|TRBJ1-3|TRBV5-4
TGTGCCAGCAGCTTGGACTCCTCTGGAAACACCATATATTTT
CASSLDSSGNTIYF
>-|-|TRBJ1-2|TRBV4-3
TGCGCCAGCAGCCAAGACATGACAGTTTATGGCTACACCTTC
CASSQDMTVYGYTF
>TRBD2|-|TRBJ2-3|TRBV7-3
TGTGCCAGCAGCTTAACGGGACTAGCGTTAGATACGCAGTATTTT
CASSLTGLALDTQYF
>TRBD1|-|TRBJ2-3|TRBV11-3
TGTGCCAGCAGCAACACAGGGGGTGTGGGAGATACGCAGTATTTT
CASSNTGGVGDTQYF
>-|-|TRBJ2-7|TRBV7-8
TGTGCCAGCAGTTACCCCGGGGAGCTGAGTTCCTACGAGCAGTACTTC
CASSYPGELSSYEQYF
>-|-|TRBJ2-7|TRBV6-5
TGTGCCAGCAGGCCTACGGAGCCTCCTACGAATGAGCAGTACTTC
CASRPTEPPTNEQYF
>-|-|TRBJ1-5|TRBV5-6
TGTGCCAGCAGCTTGTACGGGGGCAATCAGCCCCAGCATTTT
CASSLYGGNQPQHF
>TRBD2|-|TRBJ2-7|TRBV10-2
TGCGCCAGCAGTGTTAGGGCGGGGGGACTCTACGGGCAGTACTTC
CASSVRAGGLYGQYF
>TRBD2|-|TRBJ2-5|TRBV28
TGTGCCAGCAGCAAAGGCTTGACTAGCGGGGGGGGAGAGACCCAGTACTTC
CASSKGLTSGGGETQYF
>TRBD1|few|TRBJ1-1|TRBV5-6
TGTGCCAGCAGCTTGTTCCTAGACAGGGTCACTGAAGCTTTCTTT
CASSLFLDRVTEAFF
>TRBD2|-|TRBJ2-2|TRBV19
TGTGCCAGTAAGGCGGGGGGGCATCATACCGGGGAGCTGTTTTTT
CASKAGGHHTGELFF
>-|-|TRBJ2-3|TRBV7-3
TGTGCCAGCAGCGTTGGACTCAACACAGATACGCAGTATTTT
CASSVGLNTDTQYF
>TRBD1|-|TRBJ1-1|TRBV5-1
TGCGCCAGCAGCTTGGGGCAGGGGGCGGCAAGGGACACTGAAGCTTTCTTT
CASSLGQGAARDTEAFF
>-|-|TRBJ2-7|TRBV19
TGTGCCAGTAGTATTCGGTCGGCACCCGGGTACGAGCAGTACTTC
CASSIRSAPGYEQYF
>TRBD1|-|TRBJ2-7|TRBV19
TGTGCCAGTAGTATAGGGACAGGGGTTCGGGGCTACGAGCAGTACTTC
CASSIGTGVRGYEQYF
>TRBD1|few|TRBJ1-6|TRBV6-6
TGTGCCAGCAGTTACAGGGGACAGACAAATTCACCCCTCCACTTT
CASSYRGQTNSPLHF
>TRBD2|-|TRBJ2-5|TRBV19
TGTGCCAGTAGTATGCGAGCGGGGGAAGAGACCCAGTACTTC
CASSMRAGEETQYF